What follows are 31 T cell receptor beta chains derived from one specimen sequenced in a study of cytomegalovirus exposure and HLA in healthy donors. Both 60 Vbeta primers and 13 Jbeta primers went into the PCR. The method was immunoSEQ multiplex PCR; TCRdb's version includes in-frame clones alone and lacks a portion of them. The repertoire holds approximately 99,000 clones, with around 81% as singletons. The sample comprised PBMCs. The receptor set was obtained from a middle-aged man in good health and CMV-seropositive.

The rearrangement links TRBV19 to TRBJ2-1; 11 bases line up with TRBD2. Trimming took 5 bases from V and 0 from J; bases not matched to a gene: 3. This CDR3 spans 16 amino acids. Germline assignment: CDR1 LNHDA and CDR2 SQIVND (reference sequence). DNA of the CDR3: TGTGCCAGTAGTTTGACTAGCGGGATCTCCTACAATGAGCAGTTCTTC. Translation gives CASSLTSGISYNEQFF. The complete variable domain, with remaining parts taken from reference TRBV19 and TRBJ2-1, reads DGGITQSPKYLFRKEGQNVTLSCEQNLNHDAMYWYRQDPGQGLRLIYYSQIVNDFQKGDIAEGYSVSREKKESFPLTVTSAQKNPTAFYLCASSLTSGISYNEQFFGPGTRLTVL.

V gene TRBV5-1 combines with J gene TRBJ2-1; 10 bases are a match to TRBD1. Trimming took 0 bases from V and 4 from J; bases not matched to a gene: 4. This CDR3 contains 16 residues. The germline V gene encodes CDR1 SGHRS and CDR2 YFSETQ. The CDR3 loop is CASSLGQGAPYNEQFF. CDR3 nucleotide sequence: TGCGCCAGCAGCTTGGGACAGGGGGCCCCTTACAATGAGCAGTTCTTC.

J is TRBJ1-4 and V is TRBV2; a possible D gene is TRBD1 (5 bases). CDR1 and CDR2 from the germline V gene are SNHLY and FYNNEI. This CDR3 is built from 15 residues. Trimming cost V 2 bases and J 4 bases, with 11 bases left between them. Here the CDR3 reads CASSETGTDNEKLFF. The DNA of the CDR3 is TGTGCCAGCAGTGAAACCGGGACTGATAATGAAAAACTGTTTTTT.

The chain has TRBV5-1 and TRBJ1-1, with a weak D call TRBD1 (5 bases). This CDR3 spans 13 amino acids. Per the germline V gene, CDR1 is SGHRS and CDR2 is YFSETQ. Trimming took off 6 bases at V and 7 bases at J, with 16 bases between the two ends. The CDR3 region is CASTNPEGLEAFF. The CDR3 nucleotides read TGCGCCAGCACGAACCCAGAGGGACTTGAAGCTTTCTTT.

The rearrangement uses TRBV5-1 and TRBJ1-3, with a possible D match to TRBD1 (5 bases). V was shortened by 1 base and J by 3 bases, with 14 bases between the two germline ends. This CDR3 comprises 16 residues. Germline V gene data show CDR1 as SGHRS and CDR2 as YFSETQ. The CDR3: CASSLSQGLRGNTIYF. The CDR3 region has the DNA TGCGCCAGCAGCTTGTCGCAGGGTCTTCGTGGAAACACCATATATTTT.

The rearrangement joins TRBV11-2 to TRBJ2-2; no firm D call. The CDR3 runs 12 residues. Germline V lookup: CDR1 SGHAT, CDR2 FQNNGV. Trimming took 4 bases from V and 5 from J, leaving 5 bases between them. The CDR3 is CASSSNTGELFF. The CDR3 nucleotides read TGTGCCAGCAGCTCAAATACCGGGGAGCTGTTTTTT.

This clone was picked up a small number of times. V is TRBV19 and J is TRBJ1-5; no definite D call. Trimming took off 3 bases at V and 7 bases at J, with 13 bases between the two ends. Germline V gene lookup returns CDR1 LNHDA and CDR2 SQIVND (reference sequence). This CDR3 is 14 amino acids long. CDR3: CASSMVVAGQPQHF. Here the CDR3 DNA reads TGTGCCAGTAGTATGGTAGTGGCGGGGCAGCCCCAGCATTTT.

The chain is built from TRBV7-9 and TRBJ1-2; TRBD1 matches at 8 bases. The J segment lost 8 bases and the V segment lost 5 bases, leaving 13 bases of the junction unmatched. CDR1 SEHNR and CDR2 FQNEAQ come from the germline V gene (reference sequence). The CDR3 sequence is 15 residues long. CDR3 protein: CASSIPTGGSEGYTF. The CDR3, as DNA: TGTGCCAGCAGCATTCCAACAGGGGGATCGGAAGGCTACACCTTC.

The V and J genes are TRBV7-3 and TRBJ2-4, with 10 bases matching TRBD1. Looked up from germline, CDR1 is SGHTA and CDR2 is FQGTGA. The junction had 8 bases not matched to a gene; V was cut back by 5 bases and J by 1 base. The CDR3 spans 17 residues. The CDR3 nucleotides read TGTGCCAGCAGCCAGGACAGGGGGTTGTGGGCCAAAAACATTCAGTACTTC. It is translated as CASSQDRGLWAKNIQYF. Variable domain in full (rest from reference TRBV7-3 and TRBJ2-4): GAGVSQTPSNKVTEKGKYVELRCDPISGHTALYWYRQSLGQGPEFLIYFQGTGAADDSGLPNDRFFAVRPEGSVSTLKIQRTERGDSAVYLCASSQDRGLWAKNIQYFGAGTRLSVL.

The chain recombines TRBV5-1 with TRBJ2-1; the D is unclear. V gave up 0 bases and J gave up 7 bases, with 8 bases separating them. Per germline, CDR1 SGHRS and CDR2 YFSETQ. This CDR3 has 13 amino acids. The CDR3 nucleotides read TGCGCCAGCAGCTTGGGGCCCGCAAATGAGCAGTTCTTC. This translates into CASSLGPANEQFF.

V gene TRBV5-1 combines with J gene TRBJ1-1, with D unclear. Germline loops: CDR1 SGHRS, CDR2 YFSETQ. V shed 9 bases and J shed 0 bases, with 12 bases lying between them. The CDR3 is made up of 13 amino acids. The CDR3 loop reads CATANNMNTEAFF. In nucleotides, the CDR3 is TGCGCCACCGCCAATAACATGAACACTGAAGCTTTCTTT.

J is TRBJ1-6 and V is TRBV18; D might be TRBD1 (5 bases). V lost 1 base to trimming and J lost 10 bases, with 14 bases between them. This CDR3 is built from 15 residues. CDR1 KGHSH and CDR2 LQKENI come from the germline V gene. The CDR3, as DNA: TGTGCCAGCTCACCACGGCGGGGCGGCACGTCACCCCTCCACTTT. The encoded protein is CASSPRRGGTSPLHF.

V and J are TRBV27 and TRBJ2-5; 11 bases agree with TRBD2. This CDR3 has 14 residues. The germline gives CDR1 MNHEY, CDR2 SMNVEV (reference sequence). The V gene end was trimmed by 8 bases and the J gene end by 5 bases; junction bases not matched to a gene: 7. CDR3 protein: CASRPTSGVETQYF. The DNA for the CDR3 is TGTGCCAGCCGACCGACTAGCGGGGTGGAGACCCAGTACTTC.

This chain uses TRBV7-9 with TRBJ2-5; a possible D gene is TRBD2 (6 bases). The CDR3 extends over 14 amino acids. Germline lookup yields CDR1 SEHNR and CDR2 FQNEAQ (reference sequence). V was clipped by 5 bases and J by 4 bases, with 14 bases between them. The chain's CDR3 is CASSKLGGIETQYF. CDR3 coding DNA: TGTGCCAGCAGCAAACTGGGGGGAATAGAGACCCAGTACTTC.

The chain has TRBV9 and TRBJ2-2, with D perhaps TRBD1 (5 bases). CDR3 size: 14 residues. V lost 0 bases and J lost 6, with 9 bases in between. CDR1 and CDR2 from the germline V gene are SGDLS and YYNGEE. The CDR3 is CASSVAGWAGELFF. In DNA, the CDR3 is TGTGCCAGCAGCGTAGCAGGGTGGGCCGGGGAGCTGTTTTTT.

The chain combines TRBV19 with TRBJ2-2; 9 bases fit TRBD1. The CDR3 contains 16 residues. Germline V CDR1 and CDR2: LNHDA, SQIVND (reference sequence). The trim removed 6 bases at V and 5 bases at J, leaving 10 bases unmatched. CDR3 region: CASRTNRGLRTGELFF. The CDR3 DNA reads TGTGCCAGTAGGACAAACAGGGGGCTAAGGACCGGGGAGCTGTTTTTT.

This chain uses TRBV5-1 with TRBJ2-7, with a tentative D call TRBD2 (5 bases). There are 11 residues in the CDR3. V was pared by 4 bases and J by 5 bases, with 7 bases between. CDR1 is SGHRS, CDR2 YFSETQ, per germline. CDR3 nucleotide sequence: TGCGCCAGCAGCCGGGAAGACGAGCAGTACTTC. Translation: CASSREDEQYF.

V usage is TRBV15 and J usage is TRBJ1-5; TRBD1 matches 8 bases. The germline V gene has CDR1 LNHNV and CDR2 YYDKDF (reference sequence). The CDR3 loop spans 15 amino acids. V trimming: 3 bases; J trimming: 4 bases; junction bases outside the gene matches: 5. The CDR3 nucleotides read TGTGCCACCAGCAGGGACAGGGTGACGAATCAGCCCCAGCATTTT. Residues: CATSRDRVTNQPQHF.

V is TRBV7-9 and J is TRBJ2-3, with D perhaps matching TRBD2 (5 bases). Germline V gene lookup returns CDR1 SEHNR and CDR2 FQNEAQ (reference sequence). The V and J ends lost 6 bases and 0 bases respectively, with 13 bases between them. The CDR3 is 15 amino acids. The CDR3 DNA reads TGTGCCAGCAGACCGAGGGCGCAGAGCACAGATACGCAGTATTTT. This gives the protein CASRPRAQSTDTQYF.

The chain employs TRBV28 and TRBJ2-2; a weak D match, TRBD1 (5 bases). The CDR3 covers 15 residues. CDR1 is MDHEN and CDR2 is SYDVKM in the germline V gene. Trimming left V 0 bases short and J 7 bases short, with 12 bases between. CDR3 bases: TGTGCCAGCAGTTTATGGACCCAGGGTATCGGGGAGCTGTTTTTT. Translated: CASSLWTQGIGELFF.

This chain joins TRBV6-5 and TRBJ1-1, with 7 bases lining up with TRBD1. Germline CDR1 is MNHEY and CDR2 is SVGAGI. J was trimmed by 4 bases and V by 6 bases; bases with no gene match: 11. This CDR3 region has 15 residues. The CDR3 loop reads CASSPRGGWSTEAFF. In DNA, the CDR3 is TGTGCCAGCAGCCCGCGAGGGGGCTGGAGCACTGAAGCTTTCTTT.

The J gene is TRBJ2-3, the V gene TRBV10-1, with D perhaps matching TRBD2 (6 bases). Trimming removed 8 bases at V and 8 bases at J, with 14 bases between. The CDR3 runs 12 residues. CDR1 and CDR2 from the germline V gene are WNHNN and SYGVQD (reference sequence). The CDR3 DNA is TGCGCCAGCGGTTGGATCGGGGGTACGCAGTATTTT. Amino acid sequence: CASGWIGGTQYF.

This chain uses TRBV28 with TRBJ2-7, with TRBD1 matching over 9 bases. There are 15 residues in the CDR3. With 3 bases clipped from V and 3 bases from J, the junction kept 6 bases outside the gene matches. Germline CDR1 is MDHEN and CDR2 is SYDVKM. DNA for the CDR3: TGTGCCAGCAGTTTTTTAGGGACAGGGAGCTACGAGCAGTACTTC. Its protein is CASSFLGTGSYEQYF. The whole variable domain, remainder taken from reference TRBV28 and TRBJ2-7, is DVKVTQSSRYLVKRTGEKVFLECVQDMDHENMFWYRQDPGLGLRLIYFSYDVKMKEKGDIPEGYSVSREKKERFSLILESASTNQTSMYLCASSFLGTGSYEQYFGPGTRLTVT.

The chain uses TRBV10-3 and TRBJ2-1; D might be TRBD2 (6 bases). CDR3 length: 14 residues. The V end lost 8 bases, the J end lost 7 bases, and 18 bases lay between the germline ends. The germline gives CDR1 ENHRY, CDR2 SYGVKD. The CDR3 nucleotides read TGTGCCATCGAGGGTGCGCGGGGTGGGAATGAGCAGTTCTTC. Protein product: CAIEGARGGNEQFF.

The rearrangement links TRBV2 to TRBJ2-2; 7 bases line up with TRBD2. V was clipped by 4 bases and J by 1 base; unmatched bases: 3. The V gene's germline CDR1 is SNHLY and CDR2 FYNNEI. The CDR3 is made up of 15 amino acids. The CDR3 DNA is TGTGCCAGCAGTGTTGGGGGGGTGAACACCGGGGAGCTGTTTTTT. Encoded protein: CASSVGGVNTGELFF.

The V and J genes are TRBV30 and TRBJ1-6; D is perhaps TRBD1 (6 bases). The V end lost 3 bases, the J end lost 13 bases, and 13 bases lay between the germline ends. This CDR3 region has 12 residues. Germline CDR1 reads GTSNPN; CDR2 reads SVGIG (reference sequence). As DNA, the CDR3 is TGTGCCTGGAGGGTGGGGGCGGCCCCCCTCCACTTT. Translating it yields CAWRVGAAPLHF.

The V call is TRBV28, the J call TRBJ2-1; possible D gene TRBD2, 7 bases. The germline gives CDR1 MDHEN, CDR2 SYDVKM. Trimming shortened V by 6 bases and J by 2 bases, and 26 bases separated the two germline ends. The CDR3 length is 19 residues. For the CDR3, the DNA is TGTGCCAGCAGCGCTGGTGGGGGGCGGGCTAGCGGAGCCTACAATGAGCAGTTCTTC. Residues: CASSAGGGRASGAYNEQFF.

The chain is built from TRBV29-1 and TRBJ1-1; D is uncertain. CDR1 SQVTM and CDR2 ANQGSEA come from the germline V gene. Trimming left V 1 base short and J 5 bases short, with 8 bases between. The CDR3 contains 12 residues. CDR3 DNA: TGCAGCGTTGAAGGATTGGAGACTGAAGCTTTCTTT. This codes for CSVEGLETEAFF.

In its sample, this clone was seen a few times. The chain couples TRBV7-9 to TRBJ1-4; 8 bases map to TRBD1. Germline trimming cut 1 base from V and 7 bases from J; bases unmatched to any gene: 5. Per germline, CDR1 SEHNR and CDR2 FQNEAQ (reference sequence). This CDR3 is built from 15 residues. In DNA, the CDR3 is TGTGCCAGCAGCTTAGACAGGGGGGTACGTGAAAAACTGTTTTTT. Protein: CASSLDRGVREKLFF.

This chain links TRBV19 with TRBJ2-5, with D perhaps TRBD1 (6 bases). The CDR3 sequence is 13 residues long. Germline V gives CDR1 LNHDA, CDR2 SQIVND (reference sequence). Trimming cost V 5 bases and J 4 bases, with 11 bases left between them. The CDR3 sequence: CASSPGTTETQYF. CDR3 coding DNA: TGTGCCAGTAGTCCTGGGACAACAGAGACCCAGTACTTC.

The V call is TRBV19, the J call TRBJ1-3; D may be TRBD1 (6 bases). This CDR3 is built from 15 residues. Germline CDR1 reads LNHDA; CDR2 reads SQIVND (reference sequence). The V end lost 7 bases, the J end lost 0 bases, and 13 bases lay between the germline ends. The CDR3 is CASTPLGASGNTIYF. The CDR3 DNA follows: TGTGCCAGTACCCCCCTGGGGGCCTCTGGAAACACCATATATTTT.